This T cell receptor (beta chain) comes out of a study of cytomegalovirus exposure and HLA in healthy donors. Study at large: Among 150 million to 200 million T cells, an earlier analysis found around 100 million unique TCR beta sequences. Regarding the study as a whole: As a later analysis revealed, the rate of TCR association differed by HLA locus, with DRB1 most and HLA-C fewest.

PCR was performed using 60 Vbeta and 13 Jbeta primers. The assay was immunoSEQ multiplex PCR, and TCRdb's table has in-frame clones only and misses some. The data show around 150,000 clones, roughly 9% seen once. About this clone itself: The antigen is not known.

This CDR3 is built from 14 residues. Germline CDR1 is WSHSY and CDR2 is SAAADI. V dropped 6 bases and J dropped 7; count of bases not matched to a gene: 7. This TCR derives from a middle-aged woman in good health and CMV-seropositive. V gene TRBV10-2 combines with J gene TRBJ2-1; 9 bases fit TRBD2. Material for sequencing was PBMCs. For the CDR3, the DNA is TGCGCCAGCAGGCCGGCGGGGGGGAAGAATGAGCAGTTCTTC. It codes for CASRPAGGKNEQFF.